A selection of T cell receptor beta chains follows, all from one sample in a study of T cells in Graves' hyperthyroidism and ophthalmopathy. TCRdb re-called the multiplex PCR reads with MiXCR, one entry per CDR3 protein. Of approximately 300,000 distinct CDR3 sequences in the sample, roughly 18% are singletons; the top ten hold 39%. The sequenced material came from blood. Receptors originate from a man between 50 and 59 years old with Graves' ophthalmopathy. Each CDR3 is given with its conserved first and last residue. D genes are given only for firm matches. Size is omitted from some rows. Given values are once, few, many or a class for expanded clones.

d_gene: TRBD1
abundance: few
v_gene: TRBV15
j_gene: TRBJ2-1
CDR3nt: TGTGCCACCAGCAGAAAGGGGGCCGGGACGCTTCATGGTAATGAGCAGTTCTTC
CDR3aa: CATSRKGAGTLHGNEQFF

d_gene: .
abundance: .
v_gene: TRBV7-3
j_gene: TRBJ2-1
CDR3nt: TGTGCCAGCAGCTTAAAACCGAATGAGCAGTTCTTC
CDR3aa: CASSLKPNEQFF

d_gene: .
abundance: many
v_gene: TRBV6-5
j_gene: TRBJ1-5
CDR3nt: TGTGCCAGCAGTTACTCGCGCACAGGTGGCGGTCAGCCCCAGCATTTT
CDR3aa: CASSYSRTGGGQPQHF

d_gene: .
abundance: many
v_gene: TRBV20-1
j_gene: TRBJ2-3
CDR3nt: TGCAGTGCTAGAGATGGAGGAGTTCTCACAGATACGCAGTATTTT
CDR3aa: CSARDGGVLTDTQYF

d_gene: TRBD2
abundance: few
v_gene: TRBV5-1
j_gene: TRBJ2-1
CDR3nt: TGCGCCAGCAGCTACGGACTAGCGGGAGGTGAGCAGTTCTTC
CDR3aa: CASSYGLAGGEQFF

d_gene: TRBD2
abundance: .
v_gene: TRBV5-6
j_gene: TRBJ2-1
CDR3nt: TGTGCCAGCAGCTTGGGGGGGGGTGTTGAGCAGTTCTTC
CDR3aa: CASSLGGGVEQFF

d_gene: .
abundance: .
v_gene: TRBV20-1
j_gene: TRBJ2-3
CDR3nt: TGCAGTGCTAATACGGGGTTAGGGACGCAGTATTTT
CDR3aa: CSANTGLGTQYF

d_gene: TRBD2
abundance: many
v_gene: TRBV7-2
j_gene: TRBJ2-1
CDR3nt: TGTGCCAGCAGCTTAGATTCTGAGGGACTAGAGCAGTTCTTC
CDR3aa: CASSLDSEGLEQFF

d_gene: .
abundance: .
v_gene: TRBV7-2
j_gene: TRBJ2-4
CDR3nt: TGTGCCAGCAGCTTAGATTTCGGAAGCATTCAGTACTTC
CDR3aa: CASSLDFGSIQYF

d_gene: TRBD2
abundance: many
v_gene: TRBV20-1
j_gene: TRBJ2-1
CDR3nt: TGCAGTGATAGGCCGGGAGGGGTCAATGAGCAGTTCTTC
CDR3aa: CSDRPGGVNEQFF

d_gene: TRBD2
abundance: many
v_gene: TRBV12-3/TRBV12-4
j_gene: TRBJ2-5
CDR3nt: TGTGCCAGCAGTCGAGGGGAGCGGGAGGACTTC
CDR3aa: CASSRGEREDF

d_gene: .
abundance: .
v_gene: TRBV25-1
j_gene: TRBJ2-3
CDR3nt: TGTGCCAGCAGTGAAGGGGGATTCGGAGTCACAGATACGCAGTATTTT
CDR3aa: CASSEGGFGVTDTQYF

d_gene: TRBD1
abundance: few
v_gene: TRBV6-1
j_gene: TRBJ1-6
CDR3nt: TGTGCCAGCAGTCCCAGGACAGGGGGCGCGAATAATTCACCCCTCCACTTT
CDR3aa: CASSPRTGGANNSPLHF

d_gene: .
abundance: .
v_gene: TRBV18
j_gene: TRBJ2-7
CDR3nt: TGTGCCAGCTCATCTTCGCCAAGGTCCTACGAGCAGTACTTC
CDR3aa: CASSSSPRSYEQYF

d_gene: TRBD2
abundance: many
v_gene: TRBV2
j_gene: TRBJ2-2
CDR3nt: TGTGCCAGCAGAATGGCTAGCGGGAGTTTCGGGGAGCTGTTTTTT
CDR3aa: CASRMASGSFGELFF

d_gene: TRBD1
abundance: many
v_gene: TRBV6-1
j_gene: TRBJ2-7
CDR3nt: TGTGCCAGCAGGGGACAGAACTACGAGCAGTACTTC
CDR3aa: CASRGQNYEQYF

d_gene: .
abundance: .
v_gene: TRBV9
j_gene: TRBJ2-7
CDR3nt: TGTGCCAGCAGCTGGGGGGAGGCCGTCTACGAGCAGTACTTC
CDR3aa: CASSWGEAVYEQYF

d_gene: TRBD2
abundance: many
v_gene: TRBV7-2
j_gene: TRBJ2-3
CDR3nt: TGTGCCAGCAGCCCCTGGGGACTAGCGAACCCAGATACGCAGTATTTT
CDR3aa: CASSPWGLANPDTQYF

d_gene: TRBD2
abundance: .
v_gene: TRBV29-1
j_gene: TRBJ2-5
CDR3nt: TGCAGCGCCTCCCCTAGCGGGACGGTGGAGACCCAGTACTTC
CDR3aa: CSASPSGTVETQYF

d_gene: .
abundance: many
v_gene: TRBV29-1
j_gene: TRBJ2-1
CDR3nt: TGCAGCGTTGAGTGGGCCTACAATGAGCAGTTCTTC
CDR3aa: CSVEWAYNEQFF

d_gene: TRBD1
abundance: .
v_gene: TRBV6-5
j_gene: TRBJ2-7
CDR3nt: TGTGCCAGCAGTTACCGTTCGGGACAGGGGGCCTACGAGCAGTACTTC
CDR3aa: CASSYRSGQGAYEQYF

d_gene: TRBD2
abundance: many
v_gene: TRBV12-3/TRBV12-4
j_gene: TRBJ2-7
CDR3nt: TGTGCCAGCAGTCCCCGGACTAGCGGGAGCTACGAGCAGTACTTC
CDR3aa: CASSPRTSGSYEQYF

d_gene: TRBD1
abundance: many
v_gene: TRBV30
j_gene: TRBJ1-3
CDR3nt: TGTGCCTGGCAGAAGAAACGGACAGGGATTGGAGACACCATATATTTT
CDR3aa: CAWQKKRTGIGDTIYF

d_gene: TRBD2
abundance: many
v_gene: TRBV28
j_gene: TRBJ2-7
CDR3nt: TGTGCCAGCAGTGGACCGGGACTAGCGGGAGAAAAGGACGAGCAGTACTTC
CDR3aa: CASSGPGLAGEKDEQYF

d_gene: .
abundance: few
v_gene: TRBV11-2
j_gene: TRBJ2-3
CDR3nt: TGTGCCAGCAGCCCCTTACAGGGGACTAGCACAGATACGCAGTATTTT
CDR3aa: CASSPLQGTSTDTQYF

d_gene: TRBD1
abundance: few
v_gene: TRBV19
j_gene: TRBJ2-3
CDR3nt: TGTGCCACCCGGACAGGACCTAGCACAGATACGCAGTATTTT
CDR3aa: CATRTGPSTDTQYF

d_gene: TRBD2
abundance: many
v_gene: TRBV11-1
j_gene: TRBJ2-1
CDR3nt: TGTGCCAGCAGCCCGGGACTAGCGGGAGTCAACAATGAGCAGTTCTTC
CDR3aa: CASSPGLAGVNNEQFF

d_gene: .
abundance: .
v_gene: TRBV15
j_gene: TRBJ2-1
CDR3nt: TGTGCCACCAGCCAACCACGGAGCGGACTTTCCAATGAGCAGTTCTTC
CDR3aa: CATSQPRSGLSNEQFF

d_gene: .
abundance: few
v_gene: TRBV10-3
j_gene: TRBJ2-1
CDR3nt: TGTGCCATCACTGCTAATGAGCAGTTCTTC
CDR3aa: CAITANEQFF

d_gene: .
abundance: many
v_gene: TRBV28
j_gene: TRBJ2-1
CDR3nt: TGTGCCAGCGCACGGGAAAACAATGAGCAGTTCTTC
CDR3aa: CASARENNEQFF

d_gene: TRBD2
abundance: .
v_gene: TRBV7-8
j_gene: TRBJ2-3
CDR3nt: TGTGCCAGCAGCTTAGCGCCAGCGGGAGGGGTCACAGATACGCAGTATTTT
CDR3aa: CASSLAPAGGVTDTQYF

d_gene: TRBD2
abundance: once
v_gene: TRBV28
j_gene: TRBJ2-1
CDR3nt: TGTGCCAGCGGTTTATCCGGGACTAGCGGGAGGAATGAGCAGTTCTTC
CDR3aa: CASGLSGTSGRNEQFF